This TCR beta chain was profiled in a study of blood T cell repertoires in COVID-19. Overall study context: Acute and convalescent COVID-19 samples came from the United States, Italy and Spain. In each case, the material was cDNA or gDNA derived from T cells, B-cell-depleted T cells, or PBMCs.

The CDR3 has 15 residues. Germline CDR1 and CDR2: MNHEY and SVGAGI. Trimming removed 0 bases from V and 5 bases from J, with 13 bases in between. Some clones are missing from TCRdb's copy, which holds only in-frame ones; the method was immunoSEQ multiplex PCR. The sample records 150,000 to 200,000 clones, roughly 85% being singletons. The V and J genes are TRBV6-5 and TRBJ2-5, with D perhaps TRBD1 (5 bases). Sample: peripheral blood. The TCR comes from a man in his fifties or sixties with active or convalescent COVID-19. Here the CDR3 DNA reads TGTGCCAGCAGTTACTCGAGGCAGGGTATGGAGACCCAGTACTTC. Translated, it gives CASSYSRQGMETQYF.